Each of the 27 T cell receptor beta chains below was sequenced from the same sample in a study of blood T cell repertoires in COVID-19. Libraries were prepared by immunoSEQ multiplex PCR; TCRdb keeps only in-frame clonotypes and omits some of them. The table has approximately 61,000 clones, around 87% seen once. Sequenced input: peripheral blood. The receptors shown here come from a human donor in a cohort sampled during active COVID-19.

V gene TRBV5-1 combines with J gene TRBJ1-5; D remains unclear. CDR3 length equals 14 residues. Germline V gene data show CDR1 as SGHRS and CDR2 as YFSETQ. V was pared by 1 base and J by 9 bases, with 14 bases between. The CDR3 spells CASSLTGQTPPQHF. The CDR3 DNA follows: TGCGCCAGCAGCTTGACGGGTCAGACGCCGCCCCAGCATTTT. Full variable domain (rest looked up from reference TRBV5-1 and TRBJ1-5): KAGVTQTPRYLIKTRGQQVTLSCSPISGHRSVSWYQQTPGQGLQFLFEYFSETQRNKGNFPGRFSGRQFSNSRSEMNVSTLELGDSALYLCASSLTGQTPPQHFGDGTRLSIL.

The chain carries TRBV19 and TRBJ2-3; 8 bases are shared with TRBD1. With V trimmed by 4 bases and J by 6 bases, 6 bases remained unmatched. Germline V gene sequence: CDR1 LNHDA, CDR2 SQIVND (reference sequence). CDR3 length equals 14 residues. CDR3 nucleotides: TGTGCCAGTAGTAGGCAGGGGGCAAGGGATACGCAGTATTTT. This gives the protein CASSRQGARDTQYF.

The rearrangement joins TRBV27 to TRBJ2-2; D gene uncertain. The CDR3 has 16 amino acids. Between the trimmed V and J ends, which lost 6 bases and 2 bases, there was a span of 16 bases. CDR1 is MNHEY and CDR2 is SMNVEV in the germline V gene (reference sequence). The DNA for the CDR3 is TGTGCCAGCAGCCTTACCCCTCAGGTCAACACCGGGGAGCTGTTTTTT. Protein: CASSLTPQVNTGELFF.

This chain connects TRBV2 to TRBJ1-5; a possible D gene is TRBD1 (6 bases). The V end was cut by 6 bases, the J end by 1 base, with 16 bases between. The V gene's germline CDR1 is SNHLY and CDR2 FYNNEI. This CDR3 is built from 16 residues. The CDR3 DNA follows: TGTGCCAGCAGCCAGATGGACAGCGTGAGCAATCAGCCCCAGCATTTT. Its protein is CASSQMDSVSNQPQHF.

This clone was observed a few times. The chain joins TRBV1 to TRBJ2-6; TRBD2, the table's D call, was not compared with the DNA. TRBV1 is labeled a pseudogene. The CDR3 has 17 amino acids. The CDR3 here is CTSRRGGLCSLANVLTF. The CDR3 DNA reads TGCACCAGCAGGCGCGGTGGTTTGTGCAGTCTGGCCAACGTCCTGACTTTC.

This clone appeared a single time. The gene calls are TRBV2 and TRBJ2-5; possible D gene TRBD1, 6 bases. CDR3 length equals 15 residues. Germline V gene sequence: CDR1 SNHLY, CDR2 FYNNEI. Trimming removed 10 bases from V and 5 bases from J, with 23 bases in between. CDR3 nucleotide sequence: TGTGCCACTTCGAGAGAGGCTGGCGGACAGGAGACCCAGTACTTC. Protein sequence: CATSREAGGQETQYF.

V and J are TRBV7-6 and TRBJ2-7; perhaps TRBD2 as D (7 bases). Germline assignment: CDR1 SGHVS and CDR2 FNYEAQ. Trimming took off 2 bases at V and 4 bases at J, with 24 bases between the two ends. The CDR3 length is 18 residues. The DNA for the CDR3 is TGTGCCAGCAGCTTAAGCCCCCCTGGGAGGGGGAGTGTGTACGAGCAGTACTTC. It is translated as CASSLSPPGRGSVYEQYF.

This clone was seen once. The chain links TRBV3-1 (or the pseudogene TRBV3-2) to TRBJ2-7; a weak D match, TRBD2 (6 bases). The germline V gene encodes CDR1 LGHDT and CDR2 YNNKEL (reference sequence). This CDR3 is built from 14 residues. Deletions cut 4 bases from V and 4 bases from J, with 14 bases between. CDR3 sequence (DNA): TGTGCCAGCAGCCCAGCGGGTTCTACTTACGAGCAGTACTTC. Translated, it gives CASSPAGSTYEQYF.

The CDR3 is CASTRSSGSSYNEQFF. The DNA of the CDR3 is TGTGCCAGCACCCGCTCTAGCGGGAGCTCCTACAATGAGCAGTTCTTC. The chain is built from TRBV18 and TRBJ2-1; 10 nucleotides align to TRBD2. The germline gives CDR1 KGHSH, CDR2 LQKENI. V gave up 8 bases and J gave up 0 bases; unmatched junction bases: 7. The CDR3 length is 16 residues.

The rearrangement uses TRBV27 and TRBJ2-5; TRBD1 matches at 9 bases. CDR3 size: 16 residues. With 5 bases clipped from V and 4 bases from J, the junction kept 11 bases outside the gene matches. The germline gives CDR1 MNHEY, CDR2 SMNVEV (reference sequence). CDR3 protein: CASSVQGARGIETQYF. CDR3 DNA: TGTGCCAGCAGTGTACAGGGGGCGCGGGGGATAGAGACCCAGTACTTC.

This chain links TRBV28 with TRBJ2-1; D may be TRBD2 (5 bases). Germline V gene sequence: CDR1 MDHEN, CDR2 SYDVKM. V was shortened by 0 bases and J by 8 bases, with 5 bases between the two germline ends. The CDR3 covers 12 residues. The CDR3 nucleotides are TGTGCCAGCAGTTTATGGGGAGATGAGCAGTTCTTC. Translation gives CASSLWGDEQFF.

This clone was counted only a few times. V is TRBV5-5 and J is TRBJ1-6; D remains ambiguous. Germline V gene data show CDR1 as SGHKS and CDR2 as YYEKEE (reference sequence). This CDR3 is built from 16 residues. Trimming stripped 6 bases from V and 4 bases from J, with 17 bases between. CDR3 in amino acids: CASTLQPGWYNSPLHF. In DNA form, the CDR3 reads TGTGCCAGCACTCTACAGCCCGGTTGGTATAATTCACCCCTCCACTTT. Filled out from reference TRBV5-5 and TRBJ1-6, the complete variable domain reads DAGVTQSPTHLIKTRGQQVTLRCSPISGHKSVSWYQQVLGQGPQFIFQYYEKEERGRGNFPDRFSARQFPNYSSELNVNALLLGDSALYLCASTLQPGWYNSPLHFGNGTRLTVT.

The chain is built from TRBV7-9 and TRBJ2-7; D may be TRBD2 (5 bases). Per the germline V gene, CDR1 is SEHNR and CDR2 is FQNEAQ (reference sequence). This CDR3 has 16 residues. V shed 5 bases and J shed 0 bases, with 17 bases lying between them. CDR3 in DNA: TGTGCCAGCAGCGTAACCCCAGGTGAGGGCTCCTACGAGCAGTACTTC. Translating it yields CASSVTPGEGSYEQYF.

The rearrangement links TRBV7-9 to TRBJ2-1; 7 bases are shared with TRBD2. V lost 6 bases and J lost 4; bases outside the gene matches: 3. The CDR3 spans 13 residues. Per the germline V gene, CDR1 is SEHNR and CDR2 is FQNEAQ (reference sequence). DNA of the CDR3: TGTGCCAGCAGGGGGGGGAGTTACAATGAGCAGTTCTTC. Amino acids: CASRGGSYNEQFF.

The gene calls are TRBV2 and TRBJ2-5, with 7 positions matching TRBD2. The CDR3 covers 14 residues. V was clipped by 5 bases and J by 3 bases; unmatched bases: 6. The germline CDR1 and CDR2 sequences are SNHLY and FYNNEI. In DNA form, the CDR3 reads TGTGCCAGCAGTTACGCTAGCGGAAAAGAGACCCAGTACTTC. The encoded protein is CASSYASGKETQYF.

The chain joins TRBV30 to TRBJ2-4; the match to TRBD1 covers 10 bases. Germline lookup yields CDR1 GTSNPN and CDR2 SVGIG (reference sequence). With 2 bases clipped from V and 6 bases from J, the junction kept 7 bases outside the gene matches. This CDR3 region has 15 residues. The CDR3 loop reads CAWSLPGQGTNIQYF. As DNA, the CDR3 is TGTGCCTGGAGTTTACCGGGACAGGGGACAAACATTCAGTACTTC.

The chain carries TRBV12-5 and TRBJ1-2; D gene uncertain. Germline V CDR1 and CDR2: LGHNT, FRNRAP. There are 12 residues in the CDR3. V was shortened by 2 bases and J by 4 bases, with 5 bases between the two germline ends. The CDR3 sequence: CASGLSVYGYTF. The CDR3 DNA is TGTGCTAGTGGTTTGAGCGTCTATGGCTACACCTTC.

The V call is TRBV5-8, the J call TRBJ2-7, with a possible D match to TRBD1 (6 bases). Germline CDR1 and CDR2: SGHTS and YDEGEE. The V end lost 1 base, the J end lost 5 bases, and 13 bases lay between the germline ends. The CDR3 totals 14 residues. CDR3 DNA sequence: TGTGCCAGCAGCTTGAGGGACATCTGGAACGAGCAGTACTTC. Its translation: CASSLRDIWNEQYF.

This chain uses TRBV11-2 with TRBJ2-6; TRBD1 agrees at 12 bases. Germline loops: CDR1 SGHAT, CDR2 FQNNGV. The ends lost 5 bases at V and 4 bases at J; junction bases unmatched: 6. This CDR3 has 17 residues. The CDR3 sequence is CASSQGQGATGANVLTF. CDR3 coding DNA: TGTGCCAGCAGCCAGGGACAGGGGGCGACCGGGGCCAACGTCCTGACTTTC.

The chain combines TRBV10-3 with TRBJ2-7; 9 positions agree with TRBD2. The CDR3 is 14 amino acids. Germline V CDR1 and CDR2: ENHRY, SYGVKD. With V trimmed by 6 bases and J by 6 bases, 9 bases remained unmatched. Here the CDR3 reads CAIRGIGTSPEQYF. In DNA, the CDR3 is TGTGCCATCAGAGGGATCGGGACTAGCCCCGAGCAGTACTTC.

This clone was counted between two and nine times. The genes are TRBV19 and TRBJ2-5; TRBD2 might be the D (5 bases). The germline V gene has CDR1 LNHDA and CDR2 SQIVND (reference sequence). The CDR3 extends over 11 amino acids. V was cut by 8 bases and J by 5 bases, with 9 bases left in between. The CDR3 DNA sequence: TGTGCCAGTCGCACGGGGGAGACCCAGTACTTC. Its protein product is CASRTGETQYF.

The table lists this clone with a few counts. This sequence joins TRBV7-3 and TRBJ2-2; D is uncertain. The germline V and J ends were trimmed by 4 bases and 1 base, with 4 bases remaining between them. From germline, CDR1 is SGHTA and CDR2 FQGTGA. The CDR3 length is 13 residues. The CDR3 DNA follows: TGTGCCAGCAGCTCAGGGAACACCGGGGAGCTGTTTTTT. Amino acid sequence: CASSSGNTGELFF.

V usage is TRBV7-6 and J usage is TRBJ2-2; a possible D gene is TRBD1 (6 bases). The V gene lost 1 base and the J gene lost 7 bases, with 10 bases spanning the gap. The CDR3 runs 14 residues. CDR1 and CDR2 from the germline V gene are SGHVS and FNYEAQ. The CDR3 protein is CASSLVQGIGELFF. CDR3 bases: TGTGCCAGCAGCTTAGTTCAGGGGATCGGGGAGCTGTTTTTT.

This clone was counted only a few times. The genes are TRBV29-1 and TRBJ2-7; 7 nucleotides agree with TRBD1. Trimming took 6 bases from V and 4 from J; bases not matched to a gene: 6. Germline V gene data show CDR1 as SQVTM and CDR2 as ANQGSEA. CDR3 length: 12 residues. The CDR3 sequence is CSVGQFRYEQYF. The CDR3 DNA reads TGCAGCGTGGGACAGTTCAGATACGAGCAGTACTTC.

This chain uses TRBV6-4 with TRBJ2-7, with D maybe TRBD2 (6 bases). Deletions cut 6 bases from V and 0 bases from J, with 12 bases between. The CDR3 runs 14 residues. Per germline, CDR1 MRHNA and CDR2 SNTAGT. CDR3 in DNA: TGTGCCAGCAGAGGGACTTTTATCTCCTACGAGCAGTACTTC. This gives the protein CASRGTFISYEQYF.

The chain recombines TRBV7-9 with TRBJ2-3; TRBD2 matches 14 bases. The CDR3 sequence is 19 residues long. V trimming: 1 base; J trimming: 5 bases; junction bases outside the gene matches: 11. Germline-derived CDR1 and CDR2 are SEHNR and FQNEAQ (reference sequence). The CDR3 nucleotides are TGTGCCAGCAGCTTAGTGCCCGGGACTAGCGGGAGTAGCGAAGATACGCAGTATTTT. Its protein product is CASSLVPGTSGSSEDTQYF.

J is TRBJ1-2 and V is TRBV2, with D tentatively TRBD1 (5 bases). The V gene lost 6 bases and the J gene lost 1 base, with 15 bases spanning the gap. Germline V lookup: CDR1 SNHLY, CDR2 FYNNEI. The length of the CDR3 is 15 residues. The CDR3: CASRAQGGSNYGYTF. The CDR3 coding sequence is TGTGCCAGCAGGGCTCAGGGAGGGAGTAACTATGGCTACACCTTC.